A single sample is the source of the 3 T cell receptor beta chains below, sequenced in a study of blood T cell repertoires in COVID-19. Generated by immunoSEQ multiplex PCR, the TCRdb table keeps only in-frame clones and is missing some. The repertoire holds 150,000 to 200,000 clones, with about 88% as singletons. The sample was PBMCs or T cells enriched from blood (not recorded which). The source of these receptors is a woman between 45 and 60 years old who had recovered from COVID-19.

V is TRBV18 and J is TRBJ1-5; D perhaps matches TRBD1 (5 bases). The V and J ends lost 3 bases and 7 bases respectively, with 16 bases between them. This CDR3 region has 15 residues. Germline CDR1 KGHSH, CDR2 LQKENI. CDR3 sequence: CASSPSLGQGQPQHF. The CDR3, as DNA: TGTGCCAGCTCACCCAGTTTGGGGCAAGGCCAGCCCCAGCATTTT.

A remark on this clone: Distinct nucleotide sequences in the sample also encode this CDR3. V usage is TRBV3-1 (or the pseudogene TRBV3-2) and J usage is TRBJ1-1, with D hard to call. Germline assignment: CDR1 LGHDT and CDR2 YNNKEL (reference sequence). CDR3 size: 14 residues. Trimming took 1 base from V and 0 from J, leaving 6 bases between them. The CDR3 region is CASSQAGMNTEAFF. DNA for the CDR3: TGTGCCAGCAGCCAAGCGGGGATGAACACTGAAGCTTTCTTT.

The chain links TRBV2 to TRBJ1-2, with D uncertain. Per germline, CDR1 SNHLY and CDR2 FYNNEI. Between the trimmed V and J ends, which lost 3 bases and 1 base, there was a span of 6 bases. CDR3 size: 13 residues. The CDR3 is CASSERINYGYTF. The CDR3 DNA sequence: TGTGCCAGCAGTGAGCGGATTAACTATGGCTACACCTTC.